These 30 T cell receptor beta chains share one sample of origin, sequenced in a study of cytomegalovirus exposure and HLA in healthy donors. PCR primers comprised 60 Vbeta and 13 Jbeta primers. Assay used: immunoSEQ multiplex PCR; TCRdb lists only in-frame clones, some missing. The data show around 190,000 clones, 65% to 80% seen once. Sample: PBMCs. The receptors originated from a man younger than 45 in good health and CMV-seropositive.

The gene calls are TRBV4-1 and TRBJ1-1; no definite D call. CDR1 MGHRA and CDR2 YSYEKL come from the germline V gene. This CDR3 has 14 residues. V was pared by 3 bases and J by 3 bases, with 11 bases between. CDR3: CASSQISQDTEAFF. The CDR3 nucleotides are TGCGCCAGCAGCCAGATTTCTCAGGACACTGAAGCTTTCTTT.

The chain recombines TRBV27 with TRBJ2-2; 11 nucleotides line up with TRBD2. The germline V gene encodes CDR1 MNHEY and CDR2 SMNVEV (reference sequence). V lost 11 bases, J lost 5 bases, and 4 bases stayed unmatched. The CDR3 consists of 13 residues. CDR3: CAAASGRTGELFF. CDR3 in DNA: TGTGCCGCGGCTAGCGGGAGGACCGGGGAGCTGTTTTTT.

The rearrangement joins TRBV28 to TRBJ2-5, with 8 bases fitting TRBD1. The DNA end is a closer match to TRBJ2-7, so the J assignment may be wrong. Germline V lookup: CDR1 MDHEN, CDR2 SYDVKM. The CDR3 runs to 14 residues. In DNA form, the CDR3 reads TGTGCCAGCACCTGGGCACCCCAGGGGGCCGAGCAGTACTTC. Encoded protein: CASTWAPQGAEQYF.

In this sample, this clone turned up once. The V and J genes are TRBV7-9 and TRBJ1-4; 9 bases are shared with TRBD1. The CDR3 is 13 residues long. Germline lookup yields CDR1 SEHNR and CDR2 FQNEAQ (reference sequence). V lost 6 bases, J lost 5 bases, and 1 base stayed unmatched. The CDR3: CASSGTGNEKLFF. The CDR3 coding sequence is TGTGCCAGCAGTGGGACAGGGAATGAAAAACTGTTTTTT.

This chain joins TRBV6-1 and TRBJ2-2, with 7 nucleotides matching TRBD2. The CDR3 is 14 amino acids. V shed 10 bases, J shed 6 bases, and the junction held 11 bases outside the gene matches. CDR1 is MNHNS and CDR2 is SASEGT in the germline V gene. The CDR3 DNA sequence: TGTGCCACTGGTACGGGGGGTGACGCCGGGGAGCTGTTTTTT. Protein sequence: CATGTGGDAGELFF.

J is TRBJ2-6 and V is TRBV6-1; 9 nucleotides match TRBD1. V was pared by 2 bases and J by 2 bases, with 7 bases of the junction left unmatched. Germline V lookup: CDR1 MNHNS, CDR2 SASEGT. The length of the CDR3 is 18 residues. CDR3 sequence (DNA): TGTGCCAGCAGTGAAATTGGTTGGGACAGGGCTGGGGCCAACGTCCTGACTTTC. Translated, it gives CASSEIGWDRAGANVLTF.

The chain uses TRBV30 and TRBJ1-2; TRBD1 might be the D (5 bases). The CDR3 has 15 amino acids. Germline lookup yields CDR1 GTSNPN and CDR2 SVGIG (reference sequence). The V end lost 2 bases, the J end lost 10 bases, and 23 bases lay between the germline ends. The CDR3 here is CAWSPPYRDWDDYTF. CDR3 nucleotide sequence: TGTGCCTGGAGTCCACCTTACCGGGACTGGGATGACTACACCTTC.

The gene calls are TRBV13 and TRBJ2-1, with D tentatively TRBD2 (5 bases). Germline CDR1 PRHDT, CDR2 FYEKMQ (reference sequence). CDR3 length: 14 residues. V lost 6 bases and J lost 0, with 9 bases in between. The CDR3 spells CASRSGSSYNEQFF. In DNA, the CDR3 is TGTGCCAGCAGGAGCGGTAGCTCCTACAATGAGCAGTTCTTC.

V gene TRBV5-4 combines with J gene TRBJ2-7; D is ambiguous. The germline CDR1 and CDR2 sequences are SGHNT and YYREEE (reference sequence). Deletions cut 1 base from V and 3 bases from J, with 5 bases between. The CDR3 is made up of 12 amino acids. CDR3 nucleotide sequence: TGTGCCAGCAGCTTGAGAGGCTACGAGCAGTACTTC. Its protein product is CASSLRGYEQYF.

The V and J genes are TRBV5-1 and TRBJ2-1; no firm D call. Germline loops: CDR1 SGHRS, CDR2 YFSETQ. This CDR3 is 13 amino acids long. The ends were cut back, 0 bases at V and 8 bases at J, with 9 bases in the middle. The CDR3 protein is CASSLALTDEQFF. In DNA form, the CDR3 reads TGCGCCAGCAGCTTGGCACTAACGGATGAGCAGTTCTTC. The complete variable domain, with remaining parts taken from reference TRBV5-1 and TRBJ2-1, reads KAGVTQTPRYLIKTRGQQVTLSCSPISGHRSVSWYQQTPGQGLQFLFEYFSETQRNKGNFPGRFSGRQFSNSRSEMNVSTLELGDSALYLCASSLALTDEQFFGPGTRLTVL.

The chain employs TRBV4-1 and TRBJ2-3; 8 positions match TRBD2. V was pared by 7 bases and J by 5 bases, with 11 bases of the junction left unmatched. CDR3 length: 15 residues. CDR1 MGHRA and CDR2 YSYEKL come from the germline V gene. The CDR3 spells CASTMESGRVDTQYF. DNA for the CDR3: TGCGCCAGCACCATGGAATCCGGGAGGGTAGATACGCAGTATTTT.

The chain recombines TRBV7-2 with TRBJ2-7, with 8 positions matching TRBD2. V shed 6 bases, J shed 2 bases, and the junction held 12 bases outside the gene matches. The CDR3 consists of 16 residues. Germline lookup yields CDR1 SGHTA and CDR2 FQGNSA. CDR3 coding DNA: TGTGCCAGCAGTCTTCCCCCCGGGCGGGGGGCCTACGAGCAGTACTTC. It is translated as CASSLPPGRGAYEQYF.

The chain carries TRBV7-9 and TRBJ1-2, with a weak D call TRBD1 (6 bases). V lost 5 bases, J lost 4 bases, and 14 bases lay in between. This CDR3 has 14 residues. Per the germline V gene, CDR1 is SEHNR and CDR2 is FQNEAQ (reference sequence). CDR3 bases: TGTGCCAGCAGCCCTTACGACAGGCGCTATGGCTACACCTTC. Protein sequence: CASSPYDRRYGYTF. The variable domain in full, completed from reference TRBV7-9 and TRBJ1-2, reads DTGVSQNPRHKITKRGQNVTFRCDPISEHNRLYWYRQTLGQGPEFLTYFQNEAQLEKSRLLSDRFSAERPKGSFSTLEIQRTEQGDSAMYLCASSPYDRRYGYTFGSGTRLTVV.

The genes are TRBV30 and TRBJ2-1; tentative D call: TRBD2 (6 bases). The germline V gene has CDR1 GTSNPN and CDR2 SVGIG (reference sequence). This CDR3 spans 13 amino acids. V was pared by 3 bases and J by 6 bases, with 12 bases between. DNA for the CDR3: TGTGCCTGGAGCCCGGGACTTCCCAATGAGCAGTTCTTC. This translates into CAWSPGLPNEQFF.

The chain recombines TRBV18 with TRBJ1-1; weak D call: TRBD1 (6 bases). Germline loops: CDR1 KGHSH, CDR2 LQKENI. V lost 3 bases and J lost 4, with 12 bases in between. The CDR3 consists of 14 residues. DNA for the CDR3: TGTGCCAGCTCACCTCGGGGGGCAGGCACTGAAGCTTTCTTT. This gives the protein CASSPRGAGTEAFF.

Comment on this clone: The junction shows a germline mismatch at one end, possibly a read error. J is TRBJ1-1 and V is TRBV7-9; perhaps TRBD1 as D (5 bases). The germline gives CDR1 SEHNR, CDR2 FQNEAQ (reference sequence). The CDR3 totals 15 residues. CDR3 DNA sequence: TGTTCCAGCAGCCCGAGAGGCAGGGCTGGGTTGGGAGCTTTCTTT. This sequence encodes CSSSPRGRAGLGAFF.

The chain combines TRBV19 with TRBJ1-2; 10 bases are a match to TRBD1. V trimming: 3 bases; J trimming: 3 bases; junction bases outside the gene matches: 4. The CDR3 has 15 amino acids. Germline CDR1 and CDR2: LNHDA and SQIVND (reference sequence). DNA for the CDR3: TGTGCCAGTAGTATTACCGGGACAGGGGACTATGGCTACACCTTC. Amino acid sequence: CASSITGTGDYGYTF.

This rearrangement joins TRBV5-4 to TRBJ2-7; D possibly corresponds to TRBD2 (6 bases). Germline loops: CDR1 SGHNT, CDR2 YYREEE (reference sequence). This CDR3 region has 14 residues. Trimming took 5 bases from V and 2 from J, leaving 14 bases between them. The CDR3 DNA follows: TGTGCCAGCAGTCGGGGGTTGGGCCCCTACGAGCAGTACTTC. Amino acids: CASSRGLGPYEQYF.

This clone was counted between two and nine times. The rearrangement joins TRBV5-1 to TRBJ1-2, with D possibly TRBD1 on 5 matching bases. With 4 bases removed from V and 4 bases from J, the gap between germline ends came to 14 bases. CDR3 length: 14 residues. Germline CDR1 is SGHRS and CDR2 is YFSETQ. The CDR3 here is CASSLRQPGYGYTF. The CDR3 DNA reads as TGCGCCAGCAGCCTTCGACAGCCCGGCTATGGCTACACCTTC.

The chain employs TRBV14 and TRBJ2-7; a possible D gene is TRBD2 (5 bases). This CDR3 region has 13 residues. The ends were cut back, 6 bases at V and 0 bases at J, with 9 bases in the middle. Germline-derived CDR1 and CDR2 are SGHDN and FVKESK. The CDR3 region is CASRMEASYEQYF. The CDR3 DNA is TGTGCCAGCAGAATGGAGGCCTCCTACGAGCAGTACTTC.

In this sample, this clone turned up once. The CDR3 protein is CASSLGQIGTQYF. CDR3 DNA: TGCGCCAGCAGCTTGGGTCAGATTGGGACCCAGTACTTC. The genes are TRBV5-1 and TRBJ2-5; D is ambiguous. Trimming left V 0 bases short and J 7 bases short, with 10 bases between. The germline V gene has CDR1 SGHRS and CDR2 YFSETQ. The CDR3 extends over 13 amino acids.

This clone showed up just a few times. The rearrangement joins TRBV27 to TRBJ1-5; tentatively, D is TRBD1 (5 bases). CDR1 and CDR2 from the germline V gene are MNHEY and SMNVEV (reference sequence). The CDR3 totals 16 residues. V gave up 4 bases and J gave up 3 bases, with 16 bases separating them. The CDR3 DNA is TGTGCCAGCAGTTCGTCAGGGCCTCGGGCCAATCAGCCCCAGCATTTT. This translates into CASSSSGPRANQPQHF.

CDR3 region: CASNLQGIFGEQFF. The CDR3 DNA follows: TGTGCCAGCAATCTCCAGGGGATCTTTGGTGAGCAGTTCTTC. The rearrangement links TRBV27 to TRBJ2-1, with D possibly being TRBD1 (6 bases). Germline loops: CDR1 MNHEY, CDR2 SMNVEV (reference sequence). The CDR3 sequence is 14 residues long. V lost 7 bases and J 9 bases, leaving 19 bases between the germline ends.

In DNA form, the CDR3 reads TGCGCCAGCAGCCCCCTGTGGGAGAGCACAGATACGCAGTATTTT. Its translation is CASSPLWESTDTQYF. This chain connects TRBV4-3 to TRBJ2-3, with D possibly TRBD2 on 5 matching bases. This CDR3 contains 15 residues. V gave up 4 bases and J gave up 0 bases, with 11 bases separating them. Germline V gives CDR1 LGHNA, CDR2 YSLEER.

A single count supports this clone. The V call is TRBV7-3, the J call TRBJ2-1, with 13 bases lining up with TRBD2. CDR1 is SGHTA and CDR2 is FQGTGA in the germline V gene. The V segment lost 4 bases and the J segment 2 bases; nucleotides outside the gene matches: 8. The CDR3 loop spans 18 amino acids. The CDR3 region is CASSSTPTSGGAYNEQFF. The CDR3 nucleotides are TGTGCCAGCAGCTCAACACCCACTAGCGGGGGGGCCTACAATGAGCAGTTCTTC.

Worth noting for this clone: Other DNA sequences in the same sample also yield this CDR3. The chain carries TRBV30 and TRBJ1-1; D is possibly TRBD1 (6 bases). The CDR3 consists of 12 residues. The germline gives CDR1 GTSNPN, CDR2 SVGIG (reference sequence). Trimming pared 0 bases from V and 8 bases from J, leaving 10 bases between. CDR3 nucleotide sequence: TGTGCCTGGAGTGTCAGGGGATCGGAAGCTTTCTTT. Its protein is CAWSVRGSEAFF.

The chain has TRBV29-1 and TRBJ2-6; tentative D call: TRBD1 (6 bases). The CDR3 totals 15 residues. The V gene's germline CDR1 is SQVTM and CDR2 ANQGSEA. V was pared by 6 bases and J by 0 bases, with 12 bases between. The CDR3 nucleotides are TGCAGCGTCTCCACAGGGAACTCTGGGGCCAACGTCCTGACTTTC. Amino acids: CSVSTGNSGANVLTF.

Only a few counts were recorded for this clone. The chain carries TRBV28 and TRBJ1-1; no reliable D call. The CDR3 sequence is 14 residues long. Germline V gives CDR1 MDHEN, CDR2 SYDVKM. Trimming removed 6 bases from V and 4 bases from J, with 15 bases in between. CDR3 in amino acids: CASSLVRRGTEAFF. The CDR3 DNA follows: TGTGCCAGCAGCTTAGTCCGTCGGGGCACTGAAGCTTTCTTT.

The CDR3 coding sequence is TGTGCCAGTAGGGGGACTAGCGGGAGCTCAACCGGGGAGCTGTTTTTT. This codes for CASRGTSGSSTGELFF. The chain links TRBV19 to TRBJ2-2, with 14 positions matching TRBD2. In germline, CDR1 is LNHDA, CDR2 SQIVND (reference sequence). The CDR3 consists of 16 residues. V dropped 6 bases and J dropped 5; count of bases not matched to a gene: 5.

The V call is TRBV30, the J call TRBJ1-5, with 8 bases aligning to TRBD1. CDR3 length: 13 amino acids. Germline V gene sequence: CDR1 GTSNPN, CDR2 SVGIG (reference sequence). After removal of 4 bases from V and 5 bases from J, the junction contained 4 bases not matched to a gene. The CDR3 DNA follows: TGTGCCTGGAACAGGGGGTCGGATCAGCCCCAGCATTTT. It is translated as CAWNRGSDQPQHF.